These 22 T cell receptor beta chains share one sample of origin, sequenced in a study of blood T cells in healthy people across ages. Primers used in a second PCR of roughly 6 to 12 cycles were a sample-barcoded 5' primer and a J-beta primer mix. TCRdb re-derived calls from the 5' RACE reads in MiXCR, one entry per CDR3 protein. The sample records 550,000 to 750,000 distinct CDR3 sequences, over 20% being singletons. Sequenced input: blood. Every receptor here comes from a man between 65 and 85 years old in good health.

CDR3 sequence reads: CATSDLGQGKETQYF. Written as DNA, the CDR3 is TGTGCCACCAGTGACCTAGGACAGGGGAAAGAGACCCAGTACTTC. The chain links TRBV24-1 to TRBJ2-5; 9 bases align to TRBD1. The CDR3 covers 15 residues. V was clipped by 4 bases and J by 3 bases; unmatched bases: 5. Germline values: CDR1 KGHDR, CDR2 SFDVKD.

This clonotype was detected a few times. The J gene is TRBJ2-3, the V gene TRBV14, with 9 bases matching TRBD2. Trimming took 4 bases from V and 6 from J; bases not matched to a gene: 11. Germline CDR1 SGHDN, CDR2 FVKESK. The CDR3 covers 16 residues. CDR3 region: CASSRDAGGPSDTQYF. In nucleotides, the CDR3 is TGTGCCAGCAGCCGCGATGCGGGAGGGCCCTCGGATACGCAGTATTTT.

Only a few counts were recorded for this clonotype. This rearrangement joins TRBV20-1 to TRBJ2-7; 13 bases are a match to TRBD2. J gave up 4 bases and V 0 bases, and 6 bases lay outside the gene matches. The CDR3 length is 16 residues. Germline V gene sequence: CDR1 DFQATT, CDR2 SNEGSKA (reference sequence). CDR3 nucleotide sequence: TGCAGTGCTAGAGAGTACCGACTAGCGGGAGGATACGAGCAGTACTTC. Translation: CSAREYRLAGGYEQYF.

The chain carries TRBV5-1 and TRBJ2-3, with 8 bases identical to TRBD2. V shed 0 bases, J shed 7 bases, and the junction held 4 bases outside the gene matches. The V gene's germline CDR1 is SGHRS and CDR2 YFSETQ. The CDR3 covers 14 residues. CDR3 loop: CASSLESGRYTQYF. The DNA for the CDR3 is TGCGCCAGCAGCTTGGAAAGCGGGAGATATACGCAGTATTTT.

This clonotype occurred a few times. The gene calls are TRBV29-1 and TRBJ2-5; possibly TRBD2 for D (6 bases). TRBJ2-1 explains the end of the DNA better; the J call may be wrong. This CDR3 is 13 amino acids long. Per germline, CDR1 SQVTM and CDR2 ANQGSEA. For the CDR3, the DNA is TGCAGCGTTGAGCTGGGGAGGTACAATGAGCAGTTCTTC. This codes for CSVELGRYNEQFF.

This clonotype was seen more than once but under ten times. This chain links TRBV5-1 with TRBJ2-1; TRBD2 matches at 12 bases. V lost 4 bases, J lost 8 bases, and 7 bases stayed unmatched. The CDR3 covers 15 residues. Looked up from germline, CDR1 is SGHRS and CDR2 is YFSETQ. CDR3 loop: CASSLTSGGYDEQFF. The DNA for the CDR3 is TGCGCCAGCAGCCTCACTAGCGGGGGGTACGATGAGCAGTTCTTC.

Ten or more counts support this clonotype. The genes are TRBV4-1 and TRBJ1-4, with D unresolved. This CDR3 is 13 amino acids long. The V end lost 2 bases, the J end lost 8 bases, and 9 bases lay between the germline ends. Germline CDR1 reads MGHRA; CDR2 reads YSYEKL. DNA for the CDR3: TGCGCCAGCAGCCAATACACCGCGGAAAAACTGTTTTTT. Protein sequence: CASSQYTAEKLFF.

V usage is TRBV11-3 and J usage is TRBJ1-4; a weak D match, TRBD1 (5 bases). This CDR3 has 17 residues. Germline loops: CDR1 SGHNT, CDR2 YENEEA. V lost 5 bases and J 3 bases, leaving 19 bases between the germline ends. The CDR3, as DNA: TGTGCCAGCAGCGGTTCACCAGCATTACAGGCTAATGAAAAACTGTTTTTT. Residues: CASSGSPALQANEKLFF. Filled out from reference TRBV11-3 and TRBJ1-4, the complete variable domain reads EAGVVQSPRYKIIEKKQPVAFWCNPISGHNTLYWYLQNLGQGPELLIRYENEEAVDDSQLPKDRFSAERLKGVDSTLKIQPAELGDSAVYLCASSGSPALQANEKLFFGSGTQLSVL.

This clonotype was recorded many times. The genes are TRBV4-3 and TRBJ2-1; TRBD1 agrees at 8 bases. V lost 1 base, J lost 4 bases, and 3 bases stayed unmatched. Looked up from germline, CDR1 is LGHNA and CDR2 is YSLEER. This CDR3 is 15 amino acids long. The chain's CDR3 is CASSQARQGYNEQFF. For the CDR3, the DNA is TGCGCCAGCAGCCAAGCTAGACAGGGGTACAATGAGCAGTTCTTC.

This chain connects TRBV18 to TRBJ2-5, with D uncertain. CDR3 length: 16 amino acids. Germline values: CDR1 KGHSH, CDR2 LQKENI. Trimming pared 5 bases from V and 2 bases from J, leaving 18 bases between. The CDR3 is CASSSDLMGRQETQYF. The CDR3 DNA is TGTGCCAGCTCATCCGATTTGATGGGAAGGCAAGAGACCCAGTACTTC.

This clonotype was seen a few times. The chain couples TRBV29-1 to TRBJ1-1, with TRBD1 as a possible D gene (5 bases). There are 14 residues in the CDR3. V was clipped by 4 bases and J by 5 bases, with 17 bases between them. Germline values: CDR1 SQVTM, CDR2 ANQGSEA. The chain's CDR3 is CSVVAGMSRTEAFF. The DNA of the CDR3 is TGCAGCGTTGTGGCAGGGATGAGCAGAACTGAAGCTTTCTTT.

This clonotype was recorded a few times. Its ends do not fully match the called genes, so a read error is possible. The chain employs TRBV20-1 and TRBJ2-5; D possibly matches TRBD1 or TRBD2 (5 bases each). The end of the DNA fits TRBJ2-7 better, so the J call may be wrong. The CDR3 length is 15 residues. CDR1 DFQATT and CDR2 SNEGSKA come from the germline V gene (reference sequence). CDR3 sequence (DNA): TGCAGTACTAGAGATCTAGGGACGCCCCTTTACGAGCAGTACTTC. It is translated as CSTRDLGTPLYEQYF.

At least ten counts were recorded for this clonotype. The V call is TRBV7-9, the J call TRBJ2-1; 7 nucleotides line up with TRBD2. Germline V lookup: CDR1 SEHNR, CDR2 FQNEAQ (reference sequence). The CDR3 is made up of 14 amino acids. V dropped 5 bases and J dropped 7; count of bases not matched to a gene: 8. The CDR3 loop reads CASSPRDYLNEQFF. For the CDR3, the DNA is TGTGCCAGCAGCCCGCGGGACTACCTAAATGAGCAGTTCTTC.

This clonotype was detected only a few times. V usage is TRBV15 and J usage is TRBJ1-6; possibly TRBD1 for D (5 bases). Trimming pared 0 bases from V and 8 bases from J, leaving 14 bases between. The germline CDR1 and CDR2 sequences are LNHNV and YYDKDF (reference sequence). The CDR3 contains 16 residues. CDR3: CATSRDHQGTDSPLHF. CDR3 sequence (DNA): TGTGCCACCAGCAGAGATCATCAGGGTACGGATTCACCCCTCCACTTT.

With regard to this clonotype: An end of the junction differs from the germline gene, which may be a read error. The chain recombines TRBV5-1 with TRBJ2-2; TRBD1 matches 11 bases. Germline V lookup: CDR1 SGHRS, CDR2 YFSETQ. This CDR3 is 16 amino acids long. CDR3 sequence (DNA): TGCGCCGGCAGCCCCGGACAGGGGGCATTCACCGGGGAGCTGTTTTTT. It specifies CAGSPGQGAFTGELFF.

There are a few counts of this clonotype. CDR3 loop: CASSHEDRGEADTQYF. CDR3 nucleotides: TGTGCCAGCAGCCATGAGGACAGGGGCGAAGCAGATACGCAGTATTTT. J is TRBJ2-3 and V is TRBV7-4; 9 bases fit TRBD1. J lost 4 bases, V lost 5 bases, and 10 bases had no gene match. The CDR3 is 16 amino acids. Per the germline V gene, CDR1 is SGHVT and CDR2 is SQSDAQ.

In DNA form, the CDR3 reads TGTGCCAGCAGCCCAGGGACAGGCATACAAGAGACCCAGTACTTC. It yields the protein CASSPGTGIQETQYF. This chain links TRBV6-1 with TRBJ2-5; 8 bases are a match to TRBD1. With 6 bases clipped from V and 2 bases from J, the junction kept 8 bases outside the gene matches. Germline assignment: CDR1 MNHNS and CDR2 SASEGT. The CDR3 extends over 15 amino acids.

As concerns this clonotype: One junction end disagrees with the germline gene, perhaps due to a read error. Here the CDR3 reads CAGRRDKNEQYF. The CDR3 DNA sequence: TGTGCCGGCAGGCGGGACAAAAACGAGCAGTACTTC. The chain has TRBV6-5 and TRBJ2-7, with D tentatively TRBD1 or TRBD2 (6 bases each). Germline V gives CDR1 MNHEY, CDR2 SVGAGI. This CDR3 comprises 12 residues.

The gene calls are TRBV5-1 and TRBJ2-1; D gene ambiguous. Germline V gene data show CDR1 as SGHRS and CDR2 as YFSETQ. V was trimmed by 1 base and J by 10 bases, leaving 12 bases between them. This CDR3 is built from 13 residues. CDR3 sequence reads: CASSLPGTGEQFF. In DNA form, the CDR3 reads TGCGCCAGCAGCTTGCCCGGCACCGGAGAGCAGTTCTTC.

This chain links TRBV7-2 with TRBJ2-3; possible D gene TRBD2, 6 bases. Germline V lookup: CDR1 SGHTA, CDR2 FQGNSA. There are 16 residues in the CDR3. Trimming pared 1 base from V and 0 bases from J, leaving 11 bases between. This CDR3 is CASSLGSLASTDTQYF. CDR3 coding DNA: TGTGCCAGCAGCTTAGGTTCCCTAGCGAGCACAGATACGCAGTATTTT.

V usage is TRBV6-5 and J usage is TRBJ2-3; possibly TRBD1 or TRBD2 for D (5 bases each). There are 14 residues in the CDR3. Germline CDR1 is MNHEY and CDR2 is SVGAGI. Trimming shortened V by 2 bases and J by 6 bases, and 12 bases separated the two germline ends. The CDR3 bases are TGTGCCAGCAGTTACGAGGGGCTGGAGGATACGCAGTATTTT. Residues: CASSYEGLEDTQYF.

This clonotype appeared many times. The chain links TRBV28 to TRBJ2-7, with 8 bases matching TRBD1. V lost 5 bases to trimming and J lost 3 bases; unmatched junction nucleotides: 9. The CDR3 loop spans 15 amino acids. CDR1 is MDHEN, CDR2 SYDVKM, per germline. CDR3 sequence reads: CASSAPGTGFYEQYF. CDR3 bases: TGTGCCAGCAGTGCACCCGGGACAGGATTCTACGAGCAGTACTTC. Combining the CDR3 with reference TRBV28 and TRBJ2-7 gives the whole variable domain DVKVTQSSRYLVKRTGEKVFLECVQDMDHENMFWYRQDPGLGLRLIYFSYDVKMKEKGDIPEGYSVSREKKERFSLILESASTNQTSMYLCASSAPGTGFYEQYFGPGTRLTVT.